This T cell receptor beta chain originates from a study of T cell clones after liver transplantation. Overall study context: Three of eight recipients were HCV-positive; others had non-autoimmune, non-viral indications.

Repertoires were generated with immunoSEQ multiplex PCR, while TCRdb's copy carries only in-frame clones and drops some. The sample has some 120,000 clones, 75% to 95% seen once. The CDR3 has 16 residues. V lost 6 bases to trimming and J lost 2 bases; unmatched junction nucleotides: 11. Germline V gene lookup returns CDR1 WSHSY and CDR2 SAAADI. This clone was picked up one time. The chain combines TRBV10-2 with TRBJ2-7; the match to TRBD2 covers 9 bases. The TCR comes from a human patient who received a liver transplant. The graft donor may have given rise to some T cells. Material: CD4+ T cells from blood, obtained 12 months after liver transplant. The CDR3 is CASRGPGLAGAYEQYF. As DNA, the CDR3 is TGCGCCAGCAGAGGACCGGGACTAGCCGGGGCCTACGAGCAGTACTTC.